This TCR beta chain was documented in a study of shared clonotypes between healthy human individuals. Germline V gene lookup returns CDR1 SGHTS and CDR2 YDEGEE. The CDR3 is made up of 13 amino acids. The data were produced by immunoSEQ multiplex PCR, yet TCRdb's version contains in-frame clones alone and is incomplete. The sample lists 1 million to 1.2 million clones; 77% were seen once. The chain links TRBV5-8 to TRBJ2-5, with D possibly being TRBD1 (5 bases). The J call may be faulty, since TRBJ2-7 better matches the DNA end. The sequence derives from a man aged 18 to 35 in good health. Some clones in this sample may be carry-over from other donors' samples. Sequenced: memory CD4+ T cells from PBMCs. As for subset: CD45RA-negative fraction. CDR3 nucleotide sequence: TGTGCCAGCAACCCACAGGCTCCCAACGAGCAGTACTTC. Translating gives CASNPQAPNEQYF.